The clone carrying this TCR beta chain has a count of ten or more. The sample comes from a study of early T cells in non-severe SARS-CoV-2 infection. CDR1 MNHEY and CDR2 SVGAGI come from the germline V gene. V gave up 6 bases and J gave up 5 bases; unmatched junction bases: 12. The CDR3 covers 15 residues. Individual cDNA molecules were tagged with unique molecular identifiers. TCRdb reprocessed the 5' RACE reads with MiXCR, giving one entry per CDR3 protein. The sample lists some 38,000 distinct CDR3 sequences, 5.5% to 7% seen once, with 4.4% in the top ten. The TCR originated in an adult who was a healthcare worker with PCR-confirmed SARS-CoV-2 infection or an uninfected control (not recorded which). The V gene is TRBV6-5, the J gene TRBJ1-1, with TRBD1 matching over 7 bases. The sequencing here drew on whole blood, taken at baseline. The CDR3 here is CASSRPTGMVTEAFF. Written as DNA, the CDR3 is TGTGCCAGCAGCCGACCGACAGGGATGGTAACTGAAGCTTTCTTT.